This T cell receptor (beta chain) was obtained from a study of beta chain features in type 1 diabetes. Study summary: The patient and healthy donor groups were comparable for age, gender and cell yields. Findings and limits, study-wide: Type 1 diabetes patients showed a moderate but significant shortening of TCRB CDR3s in all four CD4+ subsets. Type 1 diabetes patients had VDJ junctions that carried fewer insertions and more deletions.

Researchers reported sorting CD4+ naive, central memory, regulatory and stem cell-like memory cells via CD45RO/CCR7/CD25/CD127/CD95/CD27. Populations obtained by sorting all exceeded 95% purity. A note on this clone: What it binds is not known. Other DNA sequences in the sample encode the same CDR3.

Germline loops: CDR1 SGHRS, CDR2 YFSETQ. The CDR3 is 13 residues long. V dropped 0 bases and J dropped 5 bases, with 6 bases sitting between them. As every portion of the isolated RNA was reverse transcribed, the sequencing read expressed TCRB transcripts. Method: immunoSEQ multiplex PCR; TCRdb's copy keeps in-frame clones and lacks some. The data show hundreds of thousands of clones, 14% to 15% seen once. The source is a man aged 18 to 29 with type 1 diabetes. The specimen sequenced was naive CD4+ T cells from blood. The rearrangement links TRBV5-1 to TRBJ1-5; D unresolved. CDR3 loop: CASSLAGDQPQHF. CDR3 DNA sequence: TGCGCCAGCAGCTTGGCCGGGGATCAGCCCCAGCATTTT.